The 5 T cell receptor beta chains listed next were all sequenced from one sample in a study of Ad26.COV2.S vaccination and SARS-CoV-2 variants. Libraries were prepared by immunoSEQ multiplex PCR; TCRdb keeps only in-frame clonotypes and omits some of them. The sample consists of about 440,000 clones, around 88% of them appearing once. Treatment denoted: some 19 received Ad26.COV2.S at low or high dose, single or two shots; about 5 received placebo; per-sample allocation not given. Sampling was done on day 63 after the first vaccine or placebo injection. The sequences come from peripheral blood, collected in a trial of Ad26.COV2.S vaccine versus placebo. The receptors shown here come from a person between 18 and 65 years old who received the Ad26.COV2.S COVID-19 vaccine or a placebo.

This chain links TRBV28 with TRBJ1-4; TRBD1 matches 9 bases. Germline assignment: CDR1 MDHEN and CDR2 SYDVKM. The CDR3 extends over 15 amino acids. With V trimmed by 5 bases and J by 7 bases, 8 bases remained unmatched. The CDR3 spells CASSPPGQGSEKLFF. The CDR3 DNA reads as TGTGCCAGCAGTCCACCGGGACAGGGAAGTGAAAAACTGTTTTTT.

The CDR3 is CASSQVSTGHTEAFF. The CDR3 nucleotides are TGTGCCAGCAGCCAAGTTTCGACAGGACATACTGAAGCTTTCTTT. The chain joins TRBV4-2 to TRBJ1-1; perhaps TRBD1 as D (6 bases). V dropped 1 base and J dropped 5 bases, with 14 bases sitting between them. The germline V gene encodes CDR1 LGHNA and CDR2 YNFKEQ. This CDR3 is built from 15 residues.

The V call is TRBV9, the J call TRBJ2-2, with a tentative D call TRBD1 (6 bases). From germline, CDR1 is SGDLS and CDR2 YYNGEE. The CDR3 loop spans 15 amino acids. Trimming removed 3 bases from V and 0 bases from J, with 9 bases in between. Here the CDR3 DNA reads TGTGCCAGCAGCGCTTGGACAGCGAACACCGGGGAGCTGTTTTTT. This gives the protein CASSAWTANTGELFF.

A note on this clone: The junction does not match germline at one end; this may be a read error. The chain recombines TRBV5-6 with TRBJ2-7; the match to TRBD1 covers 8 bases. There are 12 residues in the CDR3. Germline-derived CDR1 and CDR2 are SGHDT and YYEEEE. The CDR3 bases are TGTGCCAGCAGTTTAATGACAGGGGAGTGGGGCTTC. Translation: CASSLMTGEWGF. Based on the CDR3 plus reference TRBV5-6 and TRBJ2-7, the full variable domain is DAGVTQSPTHLIKTRGQQVTLRCSPKSGHDTVSWYQQALGQGPQFIFQYYEEEERQRGNFPDRFSGHQFPNYSSELNVNALLLGDSALYLCASSLMTGEWGFGPGTRLTVT.

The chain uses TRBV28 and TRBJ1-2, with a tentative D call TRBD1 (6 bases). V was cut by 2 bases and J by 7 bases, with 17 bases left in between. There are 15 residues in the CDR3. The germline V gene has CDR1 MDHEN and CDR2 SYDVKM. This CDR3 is CASSLLPGEGGGYTF. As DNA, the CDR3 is TGTGCCAGCAGTTTACTCCCAGGGGAGGGTGGTGGCTACACCTTC.